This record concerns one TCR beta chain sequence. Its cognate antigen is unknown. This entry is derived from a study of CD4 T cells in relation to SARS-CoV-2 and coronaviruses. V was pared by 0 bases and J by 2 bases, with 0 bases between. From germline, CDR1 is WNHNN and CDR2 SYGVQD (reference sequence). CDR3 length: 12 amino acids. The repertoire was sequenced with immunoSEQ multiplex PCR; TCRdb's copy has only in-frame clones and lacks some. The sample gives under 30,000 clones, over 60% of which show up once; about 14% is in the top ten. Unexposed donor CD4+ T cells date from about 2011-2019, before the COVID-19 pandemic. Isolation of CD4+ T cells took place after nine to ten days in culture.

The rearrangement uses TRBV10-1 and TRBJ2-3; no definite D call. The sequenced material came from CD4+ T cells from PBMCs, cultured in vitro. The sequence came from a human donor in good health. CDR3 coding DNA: TGCGCCAGCAGTGAGTCCACAGATACGCAGTATTTT. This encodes CASSESTDTQYF.